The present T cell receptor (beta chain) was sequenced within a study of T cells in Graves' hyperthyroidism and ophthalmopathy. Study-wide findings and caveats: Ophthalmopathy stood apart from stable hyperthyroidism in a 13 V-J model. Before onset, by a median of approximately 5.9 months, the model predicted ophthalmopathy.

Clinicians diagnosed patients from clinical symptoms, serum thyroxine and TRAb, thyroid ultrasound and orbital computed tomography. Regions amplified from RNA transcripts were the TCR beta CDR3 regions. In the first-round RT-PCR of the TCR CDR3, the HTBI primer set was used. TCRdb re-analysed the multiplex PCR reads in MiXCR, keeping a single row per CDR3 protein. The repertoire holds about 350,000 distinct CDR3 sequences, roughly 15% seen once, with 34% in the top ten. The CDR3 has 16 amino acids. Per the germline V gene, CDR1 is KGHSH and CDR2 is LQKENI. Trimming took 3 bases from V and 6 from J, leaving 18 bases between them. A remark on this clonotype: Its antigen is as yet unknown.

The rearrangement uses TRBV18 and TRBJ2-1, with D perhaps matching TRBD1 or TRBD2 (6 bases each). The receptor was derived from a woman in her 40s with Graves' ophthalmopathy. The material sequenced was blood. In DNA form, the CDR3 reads TGTGCCAGCTCACCTCAGACAGGACGGAGGGGCAATGAGCAGTTCTTC. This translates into CASSPQTGRRGNEQFF.